This T cell receptor (beta chain) was sequenced during a study of OX40 agonist ivuxolimab in advanced cancers. Overall study: The patients got ivuxolimab, which is an agonistic anti-OX40 (CD134) antibody.

TCRdb's copy holds only in-frame clones and misses some; the assay was immunoSEQ multiplex PCR. The sample holds tens of thousands of clones, about 93% seen once. Germline trimming cut 4 bases from V and 7 bases from J; bases unmatched to any gene: 5. Germline values: CDR1 SGHDT, CDR2 YYEEEE. The CDR3 is 14 residues long. The chain combines TRBV5-6 with TRBJ1-1, with 12 bases aligning to TRBD1. This sequence originates from an adult with an advanced solid tumor such as melanoma, head and neck, liver or kidney cancer. The starting material was CD4+ or CD8+ T cells sorted from blood, obtained in a trial of the OX40 agonist ivuxolimab. CDR3 loop: CASSRDRGLDEAFF. CDR3 bases: TGTGCCAGCAGCCGGGACAGGGGGCTCGATGAAGCTTTCTTT.